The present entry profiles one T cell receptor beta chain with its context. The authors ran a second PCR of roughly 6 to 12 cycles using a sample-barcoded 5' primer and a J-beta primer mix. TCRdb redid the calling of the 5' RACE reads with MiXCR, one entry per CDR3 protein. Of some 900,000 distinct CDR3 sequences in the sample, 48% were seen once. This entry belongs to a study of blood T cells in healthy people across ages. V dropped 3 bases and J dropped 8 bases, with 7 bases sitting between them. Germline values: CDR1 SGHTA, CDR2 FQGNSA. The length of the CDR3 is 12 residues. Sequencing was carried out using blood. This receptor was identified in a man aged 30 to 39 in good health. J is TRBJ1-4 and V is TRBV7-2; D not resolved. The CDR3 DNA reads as TGTGCCAGCAGCTTTACGGGGGAAAAACTGTTTTTT. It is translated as CASSFTGEKLFF. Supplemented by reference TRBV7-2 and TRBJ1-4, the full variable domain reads GAGVSQSPSNKVTEKGKDVELRCDPISGHTALYWYRQSLGQGLEFLIYFQGNSAPDKSGLPSDRFSAERTGGSVSTLTIQRTQQEDSAVYLCASSFTGEKLFFGSGTQLSVL.